These 23 T cell receptor beta chains were all obtained from the same sample, sequenced in a study of post-analysis software for immune sequencing data. Overall study findings and caveats: In patients, TRBV5-6, TRBV5-1 and TRBV20-1 belonged to several TRBV segments found more frequently than in controls.

Researchers reported that TCR beta cDNA libraries carried unique molecular identifiers. One entry per CDR3 protein results from TCRdb running MiXCR on the PCR reads. The sample gives about 760,000 distinct CDR3 sequences, roughly 30% of which show up once; approximately 0.55% is in the top ten. Their antigens are not known. The sequencing sample was made of blood. The source of these receptors is a girl aged 5 to 17 with multiple sclerosis.

In this sample, this clonotype turned up a few times. Because the CDR3 is missing its conserved closing phenylalanine or tryptophan, this is likely a read error. The J gene is TRBJ2-1, the V gene TRBV5-4; 8 bases are shared with TRBD2. V lost 0 bases to trimming and J lost 6 bases; unmatched junction nucleotides: 5. CDR3 length equals 15 residues. CDR1 and CDR2 (germline): SGHNT, YYREEE (reference sequence). CDR3 DNA: TGTGCCAGCAGCTTGGTTAGCGGGATTACCAATGAGCAGTTCTTA. Its translation is CASSLVSGITNEQFL.

CDR3 region: CASSQDATYEQYF. The CDR3 nucleotides are TGCGCCAGCAGCCAAGATGCGACCTACGAGCAGTACTTC. This chain joins TRBV4-3 and TRBJ2-7; D ambiguous. CDR1 is LGHNA, CDR2 YSLEER, per germline. This CDR3 spans 13 amino acids. With 0 bases removed from V and 2 bases from J, the gap between germline ends came to 5 bases.

This clonotype has only a few counts. This sequence joins TRBV6-5 and TRBJ2-1; 12 bases align to TRBD2. The V segment lost 0 bases and the J segment 10 bases; nucleotides outside the gene matches: 1. This CDR3 is 14 amino acids long. CDR1 and CDR2 from the germline V gene are MNHEY and SVGAGI. This chain's CDR3 is CASSYSTSGSEQFF. The CDR3 DNA is TGTGCCAGCAGTTACTCGACTAGCGGGAGCGAGCAGTTCTTC.

This clonotype was picked up a small number of times. The chain employs TRBV11-2 and TRBJ2-4; D is uncertain. CDR1 is SGHAT, CDR2 FQNNGV, per germline. This CDR3 region has 17 residues. V lost 5 bases, J lost 0 bases, and 17 bases lay in between. CDR3 coding DNA: TGTGCCAGCAGCCCCCCGGCCAGATCTCTAGCCAAAAACATTCAGTACTTC. Its protein product is CASSPPARSLAKNIQYF.

The table lists this clonotype with a few counts. The chain has TRBV7-2 and TRBJ1-2, with a tentative D call TRBD1 (6 bases). CDR3 length: 14 amino acids. V shed 5 bases and J shed 2 bases, with 12 bases lying between them. CDR1 is SGHTA, CDR2 FQGNSA, per germline. CDR3 in amino acids: CASSPGAVNYGYTF. Here the CDR3 DNA reads TGTGCCAGCAGCCCAGGGGCGGTAAACTATGGCTACACCTTC.

As regards this clonotype: A read error may account for a junction end that differs from germline. This chain uses TRBV28 with TRBJ1-6; possibly TRBD1 for D (6 bases). Germline CDR1 MDHEN, CDR2 SYDVKM. The CDR3 is made up of 15 amino acids. DNA of the CDR3: TGTGCCAGCAGTTCCGGGACACCAAGGAATTCACCCCCCCACTTT. Protein product: CASSSGTPRNSPPHF.

Only a few counts were recorded for this clonotype. V gene TRBV29-1 combines with J gene TRBJ1-5; 7 bases line up with TRBD1. The CDR3 extends over 15 amino acids. In germline, CDR1 is SQVTM, CDR2 ANQGSEA. Trimming removed 6 bases from V and 0 bases from J; junction bases left unmatched: 8. Here the CDR3 reads CSVNVGTASNQPQHF. The CDR3 DNA sequence: TGCAGCGTGAATGTAGGGACAGCTAGCAATCAGCCCCAGCATTTT.

As for this clonotype: Since no conserved phenylalanine or tryptophan closes the CDR3, a read error is the likely cause. The chain uses TRBV10-3 and TRBJ2-4; 9 nucleotides align to TRBD2. The J call is in doubt because the DNA end fits TRBJ2-7 better. CDR1 is ENHRY and CDR2 is SYGVKD in the germline V gene. This CDR3 contains 13 residues. CDR3 coding DNA: TGTGCCATCTTTAGCGGGAGTGAAGACGAGCAGTACTGC. Amino acid sequence: CAIFSGSEDEQYC.

This clonotype came up a few times. The chain uses TRBV12-3 or TRBV12-4 and TRBJ2-5; 8 nucleotides align to TRBD2. With 9 bases clipped from V and 5 bases from J, the junction kept 8 bases outside the gene matches. This CDR3 has 13 residues. CDR3 protein: CASTPGGAETQYF. Here the CDR3 DNA reads TGTGCCAGTACACCCGGGGGGGCCGAGACCCAGTACTTC.

This clonotype was found a few times. The chain links TRBV27 to TRBJ1-2, with D possibly TRBD1 on 5 matching bases. V lost 3 bases to trimming and J lost 7 bases, with 12 bases between them. Germline V gives CDR1 MNHEY, CDR2 SMNVEV (reference sequence). This CDR3 has 13 residues. For the CDR3, the DNA is TGTGCCAGCAGTTTTTCGGGGGTGAGTGGCTACACCTTC. Translated, it gives CASSFSGVSGYTF.

Of note for this clonotype: Just one base apart from a much larger clone, this may be a read error. This chain joins TRBV28 and TRBJ2-5; D is unclear. CDR1 and CDR2 (germline): MDHEN, SYDVKM. This CDR3 contains 15 residues. In DNA form, the CDR3 reads TGTGCCAGCAGTTCCACAACGGAAAGTCGAGAGACCCGGTACTTC. Protein product: CASSSTTESRETRYF.

This clonotype was recorded a few times. J is TRBJ2-5 and V is TRBV10-3; possibly TRBD1 or TRBD2 for D (6 bases each). In germline, CDR1 is ENHRY, CDR2 SYGVKD. V shed 4 bases and J shed 3 bases, with 15 bases lying between them. The CDR3 loop spans 15 amino acids. CDR3 sequence: CAISGKGGEEETQYF. CDR3 bases: TGTGCCATCAGTGGTAAGGGGGGCGAGGAAGAGACCCAGTACTTC.

This clonotype was seen more than once but under ten times. The chain has TRBV6-6 and TRBJ2-5; maybe TRBD1 (6 bases). The J call is in doubt because the DNA end fits TRBJ2-7 better. Per the germline V gene, CDR1 is MNHNY and CDR2 is SVGAGI (reference sequence). The CDR3 contains 12 residues. CDR3 residues: CASTGQNYEQYF. CDR3 in DNA: TGTGCCAGCACCGGACAGAATTACGAGCAGTACTTC.

The chain carries TRBV28 and TRBJ2-3; possibly TRBD1 or TRBD2 for D (5 bases each). Germline V gene lookup returns CDR1 MDHEN and CDR2 SYDVKM. V lost 6 bases, J lost 2 bases, and 15 bases lay in between. This CDR3 has 15 amino acids. The chain's CDR3 is CASSRSGSVTDTQYF. The CDR3 DNA reads as TGTGCCAGCAGCCGATCAGGGAGTGTCACAGATACGCAGTATTTT.

The chain has TRBV2 and TRBJ2-1; D is perhaps TRBD1 (6 bases). V was clipped by 4 bases and J by 2 bases, with 9 bases between them. CDR3 length: 14 residues. Germline V CDR1 and CDR2: SNHLY, FYNNEI. The CDR3 nucleotides are TGTGCCAGCAGTGCCCGACAGGCCTACAATGAGCAGTTCTTC. This sequence encodes CASSARQAYNEQFF.

The CDR3 nucleotides read TGCAGCGTTGCACTAGTGGGCACCGGGGAGCTGTTTTTT. This gives the protein CSVALVGTGELFF. V gene TRBV29-1 combines with J gene TRBJ2-2; D might be TRBD2 (5 bases). Trimming left V 4 bases short and J 4 bases short, with 10 bases between. The CDR3 contains 13 residues. Per germline, CDR1 SQVTM and CDR2 ANQGSEA.

DNA of the CDR3: TGTGCCAGCAGCTCCATCCGGGACTTAAACAATGAGCAGTTCTTC. It translates to CASSSIRDLNNEQFF. This chain connects TRBV7-2 to TRBJ2-1; perhaps TRBD2 as D (6 bases). The CDR3 covers 15 residues. The V end was cut by 4 bases, the J end by 5 bases, with 15 bases between. Germline CDR1 and CDR2: SGHTA and FQGNSA.

This clonotype was counted ten times or more. The chain carries TRBV28 and TRBJ2-7; 11 bases fit TRBD2. V was pared by 4 bases and J by 2 bases, with 10 bases of the junction left unmatched. There are 17 residues in the CDR3. Germline V gives CDR1 MDHEN, CDR2 SYDVKM. This CDR3 reads CASSSPLLAGVTYEQYF. In DNA, the CDR3 is TGTGCCAGCAGTTCCCCCCTACTAGCGGGAGTTACCTACGAGCAGTACTTC.

This clonotype was counted between two and nine times. This chain connects TRBV4-1 to TRBJ2-3; maybe TRBD1 (5 bases). Germline CDR1 MGHRA, CDR2 YSYEKL. This CDR3 has 16 amino acids. Trimming removed 0 bases at V and 0 bases at J, with 10 bases between. CDR3 amino acids: CASSQDQGSSTDTQYF. CDR3 DNA: TGCGCCAGCAGCCAAGATCAGGGATCGAGCACAGATACGCAGTATTTT.

CDR3 nucleotides: TGTGCCAGCAGTGAAGACCGACTAGCGGGGTCCCAAGAGACCCAGTACTTC. Translating gives CASSEDRLAGSQETQYF. This chain connects TRBV6-1 to TRBJ2-5, with TRBD2 identical over 11 bases. J was trimmed by 1 base and V by 1 base; bases with no gene match: 5. The CDR3 is made up of 17 amino acids. Germline V gene lookup returns CDR1 MNHNS and CDR2 SASEGT.

V gene TRBV6-6 combines with J gene TRBJ1-1, with D perhaps matching TRBD1 (6 bases). Trimming left V 7 bases short and J 0 bases short, with 18 bases between. In germline, CDR1 is MNHNY, CDR2 SVGAGI (reference sequence). The CDR3 totals 16 residues. The DNA for the CDR3 is TGTGCCAGCACCTACACCGGGACAACCCTGAACACTGAAGCTTTCTTT. It encodes CASTYTGTTLNTEAFF.

The V gene is TRBV27, the J gene TRBJ1-5, with 8 bases identical to TRBD1. The CDR3 runs to 14 residues. Trimming at V came to 5 bases and at J to 6 bases, leaving 6 bases not matched to a gene. The germline CDR1 and CDR2 sequences are MNHEY and SMNVEV (reference sequence). The CDR3 here is CASSPGQGLQPQHF. CDR3 coding DNA: TGTGCCAGCAGTCCCGGACAGGGCCTTCAGCCCCAGCATTTT.

The V and J genes are TRBV5-1 and TRBJ2-5, with 7 bases matching TRBD2. CDR1 is SGHRS, CDR2 YFSETQ, per germline. The junction had 6 bases not matched to a gene; V was cut back by 4 bases and J by 0 bases. The CDR3 length is 15 residues. CDR3 bases: TGCGCCAGCAGCAGACTTCTAGCGGACCAAGAGACCCAGTACTTC. Translation gives CASSRLLADQETQYF. Together with reference TRBV5-1 and TRBJ2-5, the CDR3 gives the full variable domain: KAGVTQTPRYLIKTRGQQVTLSCSPISGHRSVSWYQQTPGQGLQFLFEYFSETQRNKGNFPGRFSGRQFSNSRSEMNVSTLELGDSALYLCASSRLLADQETQYFGPGTRLLVL.